What follows are 11 T cell receptor beta chains derived from one specimen sequenced in a study of cytomegalovirus exposure and HLA in healthy donors. Primers for the PCR totalled 60 Vbeta and 13 Jbeta. The data were produced by immunoSEQ multiplex PCR, yet TCRdb's version contains in-frame clones alone and is incomplete. The data show roughly 250,000 clones, with roughly 86% seen just once and 2% held by the top ten. Material: PBMCs. The receptors derive from a woman in her 40s in good health and CMV-seropositive.

The chain employs TRBV27 and TRBJ2-4; D is perhaps TRBD2 (5 bases). V lost 6 bases, J lost 7 bases, and 28 bases lay in between. The CDR3 is 18 residues long. Germline V gene data show CDR1 as MNHEY and CDR2 as SMNVEV (reference sequence). CDR3 residues: CASSSFNSGLLGGNIQYF. DNA for the CDR3: TGTGCCAGCAGCTCCTTCAATTCGGGCCTTTTAGGCGGGAACATTCAGTACTTC.

The chain recombines TRBV29-1 with TRBJ2-6; D is perhaps TRBD1 (5 bases). Germline CDR1 SQVTM, CDR2 ANQGSEA. The V gene lost 6 bases and the J gene lost 0 bases, with 15 bases spanning the gap. This CDR3 comprises 16 residues. CDR3 residues: CSVSGAGNSGANVLTF. CDR3 nucleotide sequence: TGCAGCGTGTCTGGGGCCGGCAACTCTGGGGCCAACGTCCTGACTTTC.

The rearrangement joins TRBV5-6 to TRBJ2-3, with 7 bases lining up with TRBD2. Trimming cost V 2 bases and J 4 bases; bases outside gene matches: 7. Germline V gives CDR1 SGHDT, CDR2 YYEEEE. This CDR3 is built from 15 residues. The CDR3 here is CASSLAAGAADTQYF. The DNA of the CDR3 is TGTGCCAGCAGCTTAGCTGCGGGAGCAGCAGATACGCAGTATTTT.

This chain connects TRBV25-1 to TRBJ2-7; D is uncertain. The germline CDR1 and CDR2 sequences are MGHDK and SYGVNS. V lost 11 bases, J lost 5 bases, and 16 bases lay in between. The length of the CDR3 is 12 residues. This chain's CDR3 is CAASTKPHEQYF. The CDR3 DNA reads as TGTGCCGCCAGCACTAAACCGCACGAGCAGTACTTC.

The V gene is TRBV27, the J gene TRBJ2-2, with 10 bases fitting TRBD2. The germline CDR1 and CDR2 sequences are MNHEY and SMNVEV (reference sequence). V lost 6 bases, J lost 6 bases, and 4 bases stayed unmatched. This CDR3 is built from 14 residues. The CDR3 DNA reads TGTGCCAGCAGCCGGACTAGCGGAGCCGGGGAGCTGTTTTTT. Translated: CASSRTSGAGELFF.

This clone was seen a handful of times. CDR3 sequence: CASSLGGQSSSGNTIYF. The DNA of the CDR3 is TGTGCCAGCAGCTTAGGCGGACAGTCGAGCTCTGGAAACACCATATATTTT. The V call is TRBV7-2, the J call TRBJ1-3, with D possibly matching TRBD1 (6 bases). V lost 1 base, J lost 0 bases, and 13 bases lay in between. Germline V lookup: CDR1 SGHTA, CDR2 FQGNSA. The CDR3 is 17 residues long.

The chain uses TRBV30 and TRBJ2-7; D call uncertain. Between the trimmed V and J ends, which lost 2 bases and 2 bases, there was a span of 10 bases. Germline V gene data show CDR1 as GTSNPN and CDR2 as SVGIG (reference sequence). CDR3 length: 13 residues. CDR3 nucleotide sequence: TGTGCCTGGAGTCCCTATCGAGCCTACGAGCAGTACTTC. Amino acid sequence: CAWSPYRAYEQYF.

The chain joins TRBV7-2 to TRBJ1-2; 12 positions agree with TRBD1. The V and J ends lost 1 base and 8 bases, in that order; junction bases with no gene match: 5. The CDR3 covers 15 residues. Germline V gives CDR1 SGHTA, CDR2 FQGNSA. The CDR3 spells CASSLEGTGGRGYTF. CDR3 in DNA: TGTGCCAGCAGCTTAGAAGGGACAGGGGGCCGCGGCTACACCTTC.

The J gene is TRBJ1-4, the V gene TRBV19, with 7 nucleotides matching TRBD1. With 10 bases clipped from V and 9 bases from J, the junction kept 5 bases outside the gene matches. The CDR3 consists of 11 residues. Germline loops: CDR1 LNHDA, CDR2 SQIVND (reference sequence). The CDR3 region has the DNA TGTGCCACCGTGACAGGGAAAAAACTGTTTTTT. As protein: CATVTGKKLFF.

The chain joins TRBV2 to TRBJ2-1; D is ambiguous. Trimming removed 6 bases at V and 4 bases at J, with 10 bases between. Germline V gene lookup returns CDR1 SNHLY and CDR2 FYNNEI. The CDR3 loop spans 13 amino acids. The DNA of the CDR3 is TGTGCCAGCAGCGATCTACGATACAATGAGCAGTTCTTC. Translated, it gives CASSDLRYNEQFF.

In DNA, the CDR3 is TGTGCCAGCGGAGTCCAGGGGGCAAATACGCAGTATTTT. Amino acids: CASGVQGANTQYF. The V gene is TRBV14, the J gene TRBJ2-3, with 8 bases identical to TRBD1. The V gene end was trimmed by 8 bases and the J gene end by 7 bases; junction bases not matched to a gene: 8. Looked up from germline, CDR1 is SGHDN and CDR2 is FVKESK. The CDR3 sequence is 13 residues long.